This T cell receptor (beta chain) emerged from a study of long-term antiretroviral therapy in people with HIV. There was at least one pre-ART PBMC sample for each donor, plus at least two post-ART PBMC samples. About 1-11 million cryopreserved PBMC were held in samples before DNA extraction. This clone was seen a few times. Survey-level immunoSEQ v3.0 assays were run. TCRdb keeps only in-frame clones here, not all; method: immunoSEQ multiplex PCR. The sample consists of about 30,000 clones, approximately 80% of them appearing once. Germline CDR1 and CDR2: MNHNS and SASEGT. V gave up 3 bases and J gave up 8 bases, with 11 bases separating them. The CDR3 totals 13 residues.

The J gene is TRBJ1-3, the V gene TRBV6-1, with D unclear. Sequenced material: unsorted PBMCs, taken 3 years after starting antiretroviral therapy. This receptor was obtained from a man in his forties or fifties with HIV. The CDR3 is CASSEGRGDTIYF. The CDR3 DNA follows: TGTGCCAGCAGTGAGGGTCGGGGTGACACCATATATTTT.